This T cell receptor beta chain was obtained from a study of shared clonotypes between healthy human individuals. Positively selected for CCR7, the CD45RO-negative cells used as naive CD8 cells excluded terminally differentiated effector memory CD45RA+ cells. General study findings and limits: Only blood was sampled; tissue repertoires likely differ. Rarefaction analysis demonstrated incomplete sorted-subset sequencing notwithstanding large depth. Naive CD4 clonotypes were shared across several donors at 5% to 6%.

CDR3 length: 15 amino acids. Trimming took 1 base from V and 6 from J; bases not matched to a gene: 7. The germline gives CDR1 PRHDT, CDR2 FYEKMQ (reference sequence). The test was conducted at deep level. Assay: immunoSEQ multiplex PCR; the TCRdb copy retains only in-frame clones and omits some. Of under 2,000,000 clones in the sample, about 95% were seen once. Note on this clone: Antigen unknown.

The rearrangement links TRBV13 to TRBJ1-2, with 8 positions matching TRBD1. Material: naive CD8+ T cells sorted from blood. This TCR was recovered from a man aged 18 to 30 in good health. The CDR3: CASSLELDRDDGYTF. CDR3 bases: TGTGCCAGCAGCTTAGAGCTGGACAGGGACGATGGCTACACCTTC.